This T cell receptor (beta chain) was captured by sequencing in a study of T cells expressing NK-cell markers (dated by TCRdb to about 2020). About the investigation overall: Eight donors provided sorted CD3+CD56+NKG2C+, CD3+CD56+NKG2C- and CD3+CD56-NKG2C+ T-cell subsets, whose TCR beta-chain repertoires were profiled. The study sequenced eight donors, all healthy volunteers chosen at random: three men and five women. Among the eight sequenced donors, only one was HCMV-seronegative, while the other seven were HCMV-seropositive. Illumina HiSeq 2000/2500, MiSeq or NextSeq was used to sequence libraries as 2 x 150 bp reads.

The reads were generated on an Illumina HiSeq 2000. TCR beta cDNA libraries were made by 5'RACE template switching that added a universal primer site and unique molecular identifiers. Priming for cDNA synthesis came from the TCR beta constant segment, and two successive PCR amplification steps followed. Turning to the authors' computational methods: MIGEC handled demultiplexing of the reads and grouping by UMI, while MiTCR was used to assemble and quantify clonotypes. Only TCR cDNA sequences supported by at least two reads were kept to exclude erroneous sequences. The tcR package was used for downstream repertoire analysis, with clonotypes matched between fractions based on CDR3 nucleotide sequence plus V segment. VDJmatch was used to annotate antigen specificity against VDJdb, with one amino acid substitution in CDR3 allowed. TCRdb reprocessed the public reads and reports one entry per CDR3 protein sequence, without DNA. TCRdb assigned the V and J calls; the authors' analysis was not used. This sample's table has entries for 550,000 or so distinct CDR3 sequences. The ten largest clones represent 3% to 4.5% of the sample.

Points on this clonotype: The target of this receptor is not known.

A commercial ELISA kit detecting HCMV-specific IgG in serum was used to determine HCMV serostatus. Ficoll density gradient centrifugation was used to isolate peripheral blood mononuclear cells from blood. On the study overall, not on this receptor specifically: Those dominant clonotypes were again the most abundant among CD3+CD56-NKG2C+ cells in several donors, at about 25-65%. It remained unclear whether the expanded NKG2C-expressing T cell clones were specific for HCMV antigens. For several donors, the dominant CD3+CD56+NKG2C+ clonotypes were among the top 10 CD8+ clonotypes and accounted for 1.0-7.0% of CD8+ T cells.

The sample comprised blood T cells: a sorted CD56 or NKG2C T cell subset, CD4+ or CD8+ T cells, or bulk PBMC T cells (not recorded which). This clonotype was obtained from a man younger than 35 in good health. Donor details come from another sample of the same person, matched by shared clones.

The CDR3 amino acid sequence is: CASSQDARSPLHF. Recombination linked TRBV4-3 to TRBJ1-6. Taken from cysteine to phenylalanine, the CDR3 has 13 residues. No DNA was logged. For CDR1 and CDR2, the germline V gene lists LGHNA and YSLEER.